The 16 T cell receptor beta chains below come from one sample, sequenced in a study of blood T cell repertoires in COVID-19. The data were produced by immunoSEQ multiplex PCR, yet TCRdb's version contains in-frame clones alone and is incomplete. The sample gives 250,000 to 400,000 clones, more than 70% of which show up once; under 2% is in the top ten. The sample consisted of peripheral blood. These TCRs come from a woman younger than 45 with COVID-19, enrolled during active disease.

The chain has TRBV9 and TRBJ1-2; D uncertain. The CDR3 is 13 residues long. The germline V and J ends were trimmed by 0 bases and 3 bases, with 6 bases remaining between them. Germline values: CDR1 SGDLS, CDR2 YYNGEE. CDR3 residues: CASSVDIYYGYTF. The DNA for the CDR3 is TGTGCCAGCAGCGTAGATATCTACTATGGCTACACCTTC. The full variable domain, rest sourced from reference TRBV9 and TRBJ1-2, is DSGVTQTPKHLITATGQRVTLRCSPRSGDLSVYWYQQSLDQGLQFLIQYYNGEERAKGNILERFSAQQFPDLHSELNLSSLELGDSALYFCASSVDIYYGYTFGSGTRLTVV.

The rearrangement links TRBV11-2 to TRBJ1-2; D is uncertain. Germline V gives CDR1 SGHAT, CDR2 FQNNGV. The CDR3 spans 14 residues. V lost 3 bases and J lost 3, with 11 bases in between. The CDR3 DNA sequence: TGTGCCAGCAGCTTTCCTGGGAGCGACTATGGCTACACCTTC. Residues: CASSFPGSDYGYTF. The full variable domain, completed using reference TRBV11-2 and TRBJ1-2, is EAGVAQSPRYKIIEKRQSVAFWCNPISGHATLYWYQQILGQGPKLLIQFQNNGVVDDSQLPKDRFSAERLKGVDSTLKIQPAKLEDSAVYLCASSFPGSDYGYTFGSGTRLTVV.

This clone was found once. In nucleotides, the CDR3 is TGTGCCAGTAGTACTACAGGGGTAGGATCCGAGCAGTACTTC. Its protein product is CASSTTGVGSEQYF. The gene calls are TRBV19 and TRBJ2-7; TRBD1 matches 7 bases. The V gene end was trimmed by 4 bases and the J gene end by 6 bases; junction bases not matched to a gene: 9. Germline CDR1 LNHDA, CDR2 SQIVND (reference sequence). This CDR3 region has 14 residues.

The chain joins TRBV5-6 to TRBJ1-1; D remains unclear. Germline CDR1 is SGHDT and CDR2 is YYEEEE. The CDR3 covers 13 residues. V was trimmed by 4 bases and J by 3 bases, leaving 10 bases between them. Here the CDR3 reads CASSRDTYTEAFF. CDR3 DNA sequence: TGTGCCAGCAGCCGAGACACCTACACTGAAGCTTTCTTT.

This clone was detected a few times. The CDR3 loop is CASVKRGITGELFF. CDR3 bases: TGTGCCAGCGTCAAGCGGGGGATCACCGGGGAGCTGTTTTTT. The J gene is TRBJ2-2, the V gene TRBV13; TRBD2 matches at 8 bases. The junction had 6 bases not matched to a gene; V was cut back by 8 bases and J by 4 bases. CDR3 length equals 14 residues. Germline V lookup: CDR1 PRHDT, CDR2 FYEKMQ (reference sequence).

The chain carries TRBV2 and TRBJ1-6, with D uncertain. The CDR3 totals 16 residues. Germline loops: CDR1 SNHLY, CDR2 FYNNEI. V was clipped by 5 bases and J by 0 bases, with 11 bases between them. This chain's CDR3 is CASSKTGSSYNSPLHF. The CDR3 region has the DNA TGTGCCAGCAGTAAGACCGGGAGCTCCTATAATTCACCCCTCCACTTT.

This sequence joins TRBV4-1 and TRBJ2-1; TRBD2 aligns across 16 bases. The CDR3 consists of 19 residues. Germline V CDR1 and CDR2: MGHRA, YSYEKL. V lost 6 bases, J lost 8 bases, and 16 bases stayed unmatched. The CDR3 DNA follows: TGCGCCAGCAGTCGTTCCGGGACTAGCGGGGGGGCCCGGTCCCATGAGCAGTTCTTC. Its protein is CASSRSGTSGGARSHEQFF.

The chain employs TRBV24-1 and TRBJ2-3; unclear D gene. Germline V gene data show CDR1 as KGHDR and CDR2 as SFDVKD. V was clipped by 0 bases and J by 2 bases, with 8 bases between them. The CDR3 extends over 15 amino acids. The CDR3 DNA reads as TGTGCCACCAGTGATTTGCTGGCTTTCACAGATACGCAGTATTTT. Translation: CATSDLLAFTDTQYF.

This rearrangement joins TRBV3-1 (or the pseudogene TRBV3-2) to TRBJ1-1, with 7 bases fitting TRBD1. J was trimmed by 4 bases and V by 4 bases; bases with no gene match: 6. Germline assignment: CDR1 LGHDT and CDR2 YNNKEL (reference sequence). This CDR3 has 14 residues. The CDR3 loop reads CASSPTGAVTEAFF. The CDR3 DNA reads as TGTGCCAGCAGCCCCACAGGGGCGGTCACTGAAGCTTTCTTT.

V gene TRBV4-3 combines with J gene TRBJ2-1; weak D call: TRBD2 (5 bases). Trimming took 1 base from V and 0 from J, leaving 13 bases between them. The germline V gene encodes CDR1 LGHNA and CDR2 YSLEER. The CDR3 loop spans 17 amino acids. The CDR3: CASSQGGDLLSYNEQFF. Here the CDR3 DNA reads TGCGCCAGCAGCCAAGGGGGAGATCTTCTCTCCTACAATGAGCAGTTCTTC.

In nucleotides, the CDR3 is TGTGCCAGCAGCCAAGTGGGGGGGAGCTCCTACGAGCAGTACGTC. It yields the protein CASSQVGGSSYEQYV. The rearrangement uses TRBV3-1 (or the pseudogene TRBV3-2) and TRBJ2-7; 7 bases agree with TRBD2. The length of the CDR3 is 15 residues. Losses at the gene ends were 1 base for V and 0 bases for J; bases not matched to a gene: 3. The germline V gene has CDR1 LGHDT and CDR2 YNNKEL (reference sequence).

This chain joins TRBV5-5 and TRBJ1-6; 8 bases line up with TRBD1. Germline lookup yields CDR1 SGHKS and CDR2 YYEKEE (reference sequence). Germline trimming cut 4 bases from V and 9 bases from J; bases unmatched to any gene: 6. The CDR3 is 14 amino acids. The CDR3 nucleotides are TGTGCCAGCAGCCTCGGACAGGGTGGTTCACCCCTCCACTTT. Translating gives CASSLGQGGSPLHF.

This sequence joins TRBV19 and TRBJ1-5, with no clear D. From germline, CDR1 is LNHDA and CDR2 SQIVND (reference sequence). V was cut by 5 bases and J by 2 bases, with 19 bases left in between. This CDR3 contains 17 residues. This CDR3 is CASSPQEEGLRNQPQHF. CDR3 DNA sequence: TGTGCCAGTAGTCCCCAGGAGGAGGGATTACGCAATCAGCCCCAGCATTTT. Supplemented by reference TRBV19 and TRBJ1-5, the full variable domain reads DGGITQSPKYLFRKEGQNVTLSCEQNLNHDAMYWYRQDPGQGLRLIYYSQIVNDFQKGDIAEGYSVSREKKESFPLTVTSAQKNPTAFYLCASSPQEEGLRNQPQHFGDGTRLSIL.

The chain uses TRBV29-1 and TRBJ2-5, with D unclear. There are 12 residues in the CDR3. With 5 bases removed from V and 1 base from J, the gap between germline ends came to 8 bases. CDR1 is SQVTM, CDR2 ANQGSEA, per germline. The CDR3 sequence: CSVYTIQETQYF. CDR3 DNA: TGCAGCGTTTACACCATCCAAGAGACCCAGTACTTC. Full variable domain (remainder filled in from reference TRBV29-1 and TRBJ2-5): SAVISQKPSRDICQRGTSLTIQCQVDSQVTMMFWYRQQPGQSLTLIATANQGSEATYESGFVIDKFPISRPNLTFSTLTVSNMSPEDSSIYLCSVYTIQETQYFGPGTRLLVL.

This clone has just a few counts. The rearrangement uses TRBV29-1 and TRBJ1-2; D possibly corresponds to TRBD1 (5 bases). Per the germline V gene, CDR1 is SQVTM and CDR2 is ANQGSEA. The CDR3 loop spans 11 amino acids. V lost 2 bases and J lost 8, with 9 bases in between. As DNA, the CDR3 is TGCAGCGTTGAAAAGGGGTCGGGCTACACCTTC. Its protein is CSVEKGSGYTF. Based on the CDR3 plus reference TRBV29-1 and TRBJ1-2, the full variable domain is SAVISQKPSRDICQRGTSLTIQCQVDSQVTMMFWYRQQPGQSLTLIATANQGSEATYESGFVIDKFPISRPNLTFSTLTVSNMSPEDSSIYLCSVEKGSGYTFGSGTRLTVV.

This chain uses TRBV6-6 with TRBJ2-1; perhaps TRBD1 as D (5 bases). Trimming removed 0 bases at V and 5 bases at J, with 11 bases between. This CDR3 region has 15 residues. Germline CDR1 is MNHNY and CDR2 is SVGAGI (reference sequence). CDR3: CASSYSGQGDNEQFF. As DNA, the CDR3 is TGTGCCAGCAGTTACTCGGGGCAGGGCGACAATGAGCAGTTCTTC.